These 7 T cell receptor beta chains were all obtained from the same sample, sequenced in a study of radiation and T cells in renal cell carcinoma. TCRdb keeps only in-frame clones here, not all; method: immunoSEQ multiplex PCR. The data show around 180,000 clones, 88% seen once. Time point specified: blood 4 weeks post-SBRT, at nephrectomy. Specified treatment: 15 Gy SBRT to primary tumor, nephrectomy 4 weeks later. The specimen was blood, collected from a patient whose treatment included radiotherapy and nephrectomy. The receptors were sampled from a woman in her forties or fifties with renal cell carcinoma.

V is TRBV6-6 and J is TRBJ1-2; unclear D gene. The germline gives CDR1 MNHNY, CDR2 SVGAGI (reference sequence). The V and J ends lost 9 bases and 6 bases respectively, with 14 bases between them. This CDR3 has 12 amino acids. CDR3: CASQNRVDGYTF. CDR3 bases: TGTGCCAGTCAAAATCGGGTTGATGGCTACACCTTC.

CDR3 nucleotides: TGTGCCAGCAGTTTTAGACGGGGGGCGAATGAGCAGTTCTTC. It codes for CASSFRRGANEQFF. J is TRBJ2-1 and V is TRBV28; TRBD2 is a possible D gene (7 bases). Germline values: CDR1 MDHEN, CDR2 SYDVKM. Trimming took 3 bases from V and 7 from J, leaving 13 bases between them. The CDR3 contains 14 residues. Supplemented by reference TRBV28 and TRBJ2-1, the full variable domain reads DVKVTQSSRYLVKRTGEKVFLECVQDMDHENMFWYRQDPGLGLRLIYFSYDVKMKEKGDIPEGYSVSREKKERFSLILESASTNQTSMYLCASSFRRGANEQFFGPGTRLTVL.

This sequence joins TRBV2 and TRBJ2-3; D is possibly TRBD1 (5 bases). CDR3 size: 15 residues. Germline V gene lookup returns CDR1 SNHLY and CDR2 FYNNEI. Trimming cost V 5 bases and J 6 bases, with 18 bases left between them. As DNA, the CDR3 is TGTGCCAGCAGTACCCTCGGACAACCGTTGGATACGCAGTATTTT. Translated, it gives CASSTLGQPLDTQYF. Supplemented by reference TRBV2 and TRBJ2-3, the full variable domain reads EPEVTQTPSHQVTQMGQEVILRCVPISNHLYFYWYRQILGQKVEFLVSFYNNEISEKSEIFDDQFSVERPDGSNFTLKIRSTKLEDSAMYFCASSTLGQPLDTQYFGPGTRLTVL.

The rearrangement links TRBV6-1 to TRBJ1-1; D is unclear. Germline loops: CDR1 MNHNS, CDR2 SASEGT. Trimming left V 5 bases short and J 1 base short, with 8 bases between. The CDR3 covers 13 residues. In nucleotides, the CDR3 is TGTGCCAGCAGTTCGCCATGGAACACTGAAGCTTTCTTT. Protein product: CASSSPWNTEAFF.

The chain recombines TRBV7-2 with TRBJ2-3; the match to TRBD2 covers 13 bases. The trim removed 1 base at V and 2 bases at J, leaving 6 bases unmatched. The CDR3 is 18 residues long. Looked up from germline, CDR1 is SGHTA and CDR2 is FQGNSA. CDR3 sequence: CASSLERTSGGHTDTQYF. The DNA of the CDR3 is TGTGCCAGCAGCTTAGAGAGGACTAGCGGGGGTCACACAGATACGCAGTATTTT.

The V gene is TRBV5-6, the J gene TRBJ1-2; D is ambiguous. This CDR3 is 11 amino acids long. V lost 4 bases and J 8 bases, leaving 9 bases between the germline ends. Looked up from germline, CDR1 is SGHDT and CDR2 is YYEEEE. CDR3 residues: CASSQRIGYTF. CDR3 sequence (DNA): TGTGCCAGCAGCCAAAGGATAGGCTACACCTTC.

The sample holds a few counts of this clone. The genes are TRBV6-1 and TRBJ2-2; no clear D. The CDR3 length is 12 residues. Germline assignment: CDR1 MNHNS and CDR2 SASEGT. V shed 4 bases and J shed 6 bases, with 6 bases lying between them. The CDR3 region has the DNA TGTGCCAGCAGTGGAATGGCCGGGGAGCTGTTTTTT. Translating gives CASSGMAGELFF.